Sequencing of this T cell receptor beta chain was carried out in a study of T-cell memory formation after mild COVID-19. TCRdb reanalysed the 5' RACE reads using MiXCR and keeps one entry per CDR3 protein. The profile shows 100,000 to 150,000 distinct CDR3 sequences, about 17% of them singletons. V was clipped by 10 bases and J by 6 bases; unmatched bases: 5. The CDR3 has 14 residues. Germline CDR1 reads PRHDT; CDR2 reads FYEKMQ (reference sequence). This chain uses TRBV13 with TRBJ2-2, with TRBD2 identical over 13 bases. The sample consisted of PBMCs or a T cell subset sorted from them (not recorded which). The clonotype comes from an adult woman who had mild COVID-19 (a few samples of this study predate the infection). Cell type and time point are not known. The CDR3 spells CATRLAGGAGELFF. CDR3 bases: TGTGCCACCAGACTAGCGGGAGGCGCCGGGGAGCTGTTTTTT. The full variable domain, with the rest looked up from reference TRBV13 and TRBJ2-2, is AAGVIQSPRHLIKEKRETATLKCYPIPRHDTVYWYQQGPGQDPQFLISFYEKMQSDKGSIPDRFSAQQFSDYHSELNMSSLELGDSALYFCATRLAGGAGELFFGEGSRLTVL.